The 19 T cell receptor beta chains below all came from one sample that was sequenced in a study of graft-versus-host responses after intestinal transplantation. No antigen has been identified for these receptors. TCRdb keeps only in-frame clones here, not all; method: immunoSEQ multiplex PCR. The repertoire holds over 120,000 clones, with around 90% as singletons. Sequenced material: unstimulated CD4+ T cells sorted from spleen or lymph node cells, taken before intestinal transplant. These receptors came from a human donor who received an intestinal transplant.

The genes are TRBV25-1 and TRBJ2-7, with 8 positions matching TRBD1. Germline lookup yields CDR1 MGHDK and CDR2 SYGVNS. With 7 bases clipped from V and 3 bases from J, the junction kept 5 bases outside the gene matches. This CDR3 has 13 amino acids. The chain's CDR3 is CASTRGQIYEQYF. CDR3 coding DNA: TGTGCCAGCACCAGGGGGCAGATCTACGAGCAGTACTTC.

The CDR3 loop reads CASKPRREGIQYF. The CDR3 region has the DNA TGTGCCAGCAAACCACGTAGGGAAGGCATTCAGTACTTC. The chain has TRBV2 and TRBJ2-4; D not certain. Trimming removed 7 bases from V and 9 bases from J, with 16 bases in between. Germline CDR1 and CDR2: SNHLY and FYNNEI. The CDR3 length is 13 residues. Full variable domain (missing parts from reference TRBV2 and TRBJ2-4): EPEVTQTPSHQVTQMGQEVILRCVPISNHLYFYWYRQILGQKVEFLVSFYNNEISEKSEIFDDQFSVERPDGSNFTLKIRSTKLEDSAMYFCASKPRREGIQYFGAGTRLSVL.

The rearrangement joins TRBV28 to TRBJ1-2; D remains unclear. Germline V gives CDR1 MDHEN, CDR2 SYDVKM. The CDR3 consists of 13 residues. Trimming stripped 4 bases from V and 2 bases from J, with 8 bases between. The CDR3: CASSSTVNYGYTF. CDR3 DNA sequence: TGTGCCAGCAGTTCCACAGTAAACTATGGCTACACCTTC.

The gene calls are TRBV25-1 and TRBJ2-1; 7 positions agree with TRBD2. V lost 1 base to trimming and J lost 7 bases; unmatched junction nucleotides: 7. Germline CDR1 and CDR2: MGHDK and SYGVNS. This CDR3 has 15 residues. CDR3 residues: CASSESHGGGNEQFF. The CDR3 nucleotides read TGTGCCAGCAGTGAATCACATGGGGGGGGAAATGAGCAGTTCTTC.

The V call is TRBV5-8, the J call TRBJ1-5, with no clear D. Germline CDR1 is SGHTS and CDR2 is YDEGEE. V was cut by 0 bases and J by 7 bases, with 11 bases left in between. The CDR3 runs 14 residues. The DNA for the CDR3 is TGTGCCAGCAGCTTGGGACACGCTTCGCAGCCCCAGCATTTT. It yields the protein CASSLGHASQPQHF.

This rearrangement joins TRBV14 to TRBJ1-5; D is undetermined. Per the germline V gene, CDR1 is SGHDN and CDR2 is FVKESK. CDR3 size: 14 residues. Trimming took off 1 base at V and 6 bases at J, with 10 bases between the two ends. The CDR3 spells CASSQVGLGQPQHF. CDR3 nucleotide sequence: TGTGCCAGCAGCCAAGTCGGACTGGGTCAGCCCCAGCATTTT. Combining the CDR3 with reference TRBV14 and TRBJ1-5 gives the whole variable domain EAGVTQFPSHSVIEKGQTVTLRCDPISGHDNLYWYRRVMGKEIKFLLHFVKESKQDESGMPNNRFLAERTGGTYSTLKVQPAELEDSGVYFCASSQVGLGQPQHFGDGTRLSIL.

This CDR3 is CASSFSPGLATDTQYF. In nucleotides, the CDR3 is TGTGCCAGCAGCTTCTCCCCGGGACTCGCAACAGATACGCAGTATTTT. The chain joins TRBV9 to TRBJ2-3, with a weak D call TRBD2 (6 bases). CDR1 is SGDLS, CDR2 YYNGEE, per germline. The CDR3 is made up of 16 amino acids. V was cut by 4 bases and J by 3 bases, with 18 bases left in between.

The V call is TRBV28, the J call TRBJ2-1; D is perhaps TRBD2 (6 bases). The germline V and J ends were trimmed by 2 bases and 6 bases, with 17 bases remaining between them. The V gene's germline CDR1 is MDHEN and CDR2 SYDVKM. The CDR3 is made up of 16 amino acids. Here the CDR3 DNA reads TGTGCCAGCAGTTTAATCCCGGCGGGACCGGGCAATGAGCAGTTCTTC. Translated, it gives CASSLIPAGPGNEQFF.

With regard to this clone: A junction boundary mismatches the germline segment, possibly from a read error. The genes are TRBV11-1 and TRBJ1-1; 7 nucleotides agree with TRBD1. The germline gives CDR1 SGHAT, CDR2 FQDESV (reference sequence). The CDR3 spans 14 residues. This CDR3 reads CASRRTGVKTEAFF. CDR3 nucleotide sequence: TGTGCCAGCAGGCGAACAGGGGTGAAGACTGAAGCTTTCTTT. The entire variable domain, with the rest obtained from reference TRBV11-1 and TRBJ1-1, is as follows: EAEVAQSPRYKITEKSQAVAFWCDPISGHATLYWYRQILGQGPELLVQFQDESVVDDSQLPKDRFSAERLKGVDSTLKIQPAELGDSAMYLCASRRTGVKTEAFFGQGTRLTVV.

The J gene is TRBJ2-7, the V gene TRBV11-1, with D uncertain. The CDR3 sequence is 13 residues long. Germline CDR1 SGHAT, CDR2 FQDESV (reference sequence). Trimming stripped 5 bases from V and 3 bases from J, with 11 bases between. For the CDR3, the DNA is TGTGCCAGCAGCCGAGAACGGGTCTACGAGCAGTACTTC. Amino acid sequence: CASSRERVYEQYF.

CDR3 nucleotides: TGTGCCAGCAGTTCCGGGATGTCGTCCTACGAGCAGTACTTC. Encoded protein: CASSSGMSSYEQYF. V is TRBV6-5 and J is TRBJ2-7, with a weak D call TRBD2 (5 bases). The CDR3 length is 14 residues. Germline assignment: CDR1 MNHEY and CDR2 SVGAGI. V lost 4 bases, J lost 1 base, and 11 bases lay in between.

The chain uses TRBV7-2 and TRBJ2-1; 7 bases line up with TRBD2. The ends lost 5 bases at V and 6 bases at J; junction bases unmatched: 16. Germline V CDR1 and CDR2: SGHTA, FQGNSA. The CDR3 has 17 amino acids. CDR3 coding DNA: TGTGCCAGCAGCCAAATCCGAAGCGGGAAGGGCTCCAATGAGCAGTTCTTC. Translated: CASSQIRSGKGSNEQFF.

V gene TRBV9 combines with J gene TRBJ2-5; 11 bases agree with TRBD1. Judging by the DNA end, TRBJ2-7 fits better; the J call may be wrong. There are 15 residues in the CDR3. CDR1 and CDR2 from the germline V gene are SGDLS and YYNGEE. The CDR3 loop is CASSVGTGGVYEQYF. CDR3 DNA: TGTGCCAGCAGCGTAGGGACAGGGGGCGTCTACGAGCAGTACTTC.

This rearrangement joins TRBV5-1 to TRBJ2-3, with 12 bases matching TRBD2. V lost 0 bases and J lost 1; bases outside the gene matches: 3. CDR1 and CDR2 from the germline V gene are SGHRS and YFSETQ. CDR3 size: 17 residues. The CDR3 reads CASSLGLAGARTDTQYF. DNA for the CDR3: TGCGCCAGCAGCTTGGGACTAGCGGGAGCCCGCACAGATACGCAGTATTTT.

The rearrangement links TRBV27 to TRBJ2-1; TRBD2 agrees at 12 bases. The CDR3 length is 14 residues. Per germline, CDR1 MNHEY and CDR2 SMNVEV (reference sequence). V was clipped by 5 bases and J by 9 bases; unmatched bases: 5. The DNA of the CDR3 is TGTGCCAGCAGTCCGGGACTAGCGGGCATTGAGCAGTTCTTC. This encodes CASSPGLAGIEQFF.

CDR3 sequence reads: CAWSVNRIRVNTEAFF. As DNA, the CDR3 is TGTGCCTGGAGTGTCAATAGGATCAGGGTCAACACTGAAGCTTTCTTT. This rearrangement joins TRBV30 to TRBJ1-1; TRBD1 might be the D (5 bases). Per the germline V gene, CDR1 is GTSNPN and CDR2 is SVGIG (reference sequence). This CDR3 is built from 16 residues. V lost 0 bases to trimming and J lost 2 bases, with 16 bases between them.

Here the CDR3 DNA reads TGTGCCAGCCAGGGGGGTAATGAAAAACTGTTTTTT. This codes for CASQGGNEKLFF. The rearrangement uses TRBV28 and TRBJ1-4, with 7 bases matching TRBD1. The V and J ends lost 8 bases and 4 bases, in that order; junction bases with no gene match: 1. Germline V gives CDR1 MDHEN, CDR2 SYDVKM. The CDR3 runs to 12 residues.

This chain joins TRBV30 and TRBJ1-1, with D hard to call. The V gene's germline CDR1 is GTSNPN and CDR2 SVGIG (reference sequence). The V and J ends lost 1 base and 7 bases respectively, with 19 bases between them. The CDR3 is made up of 15 amino acids. For the CDR3, the DNA is TGTGCCTGGAGTGCAGCCTCCGCCGACCCGGTTGAAGCTTTCTTT. It codes for CAWSAASADPVEAFF.

The V call is TRBV9, the J call TRBJ1-4; the match to TRBD1 covers 9 bases. Trimming at V came to 3 bases and at J to 3 bases, leaving 0 bases not matched to a gene. The CDR3 extends over 14 amino acids. CDR1 and CDR2 from the germline V gene are SGDLS and YYNGEE. The CDR3: CASSGQGANEKLFF. CDR3 in DNA: TGTGCCAGCAGCGGACAGGGGGCTAATGAAAAACTGTTTTTT.